One sample yielded the 21 T cell receptor beta chains listed below, sequenced in a study of T cell repertoires in cytomegalovirus infection. No cognate antigen is known for these TCRs. TCRdb independently ran MiXCR on the reads; one entry per CDR3 protein. The profile shows about 570,000 distinct CDR3 sequences, roughly 43% of them singletons. Sequences were derived from cultured PBMCs, sampled from culture after CMV antigen stimulation. The origin of the receptors is a human donor in good health (CMV status not recorded). Some clones in this sample may be carry-over from other donors' samples.

This clonotype was counted only a few times. The chain couples TRBV12-3 or TRBV12-4 to TRBJ2-1; D unclear. Deletions cut 3 bases from V and 9 bases from J, with 9 bases between. The CDR3 is made up of 12 amino acids. For the CDR3, the DNA is TGTGCCAGCAGTTTTGCGTCGGTTGAGCAGTTCTTC. This translates into CASSFASVEQFF.

This clonotype was counted between two and nine times. The genes are TRBV4-3 and TRBJ2-3; 7 bases are shared with TRBD1. Germline V CDR1 and CDR2: LGHNA, YSLEER. J was trimmed by 8 bases and V by 1 base; bases with no gene match: 9. CDR3 size: 15 residues. The CDR3 here is CASSQGVQGWVTQYF. As DNA, the CDR3 is TGCGCCAGCAGCCAAGGGGTACAGGGGTGGGTTACGCAGTATTTT.

The chain carries TRBV20-1 and TRBJ2-7; a possible D gene is TRBD2 (6 bases). This CDR3 is built from 17 residues. Germline V lookup: CDR1 DFQATT, CDR2 SNEGSKA (reference sequence). The V end was cut by 3 bases, the J end by 3 bases, with 24 bases between. The CDR3 is CSARDRWGEASGYEQYF. DNA for the CDR3: TGCAGTGCTAGGGACCGTTGGGGGGAGGCGTCCGGCTACGAGCAGTACTTC.

Note on this clonotype: The germline gene is not matched at one end of the junction; a read error may be the cause. V usage is TRBV3-1 and J usage is TRBJ1-4; 7 nucleotides align to TRBD1. The CDR3 sequence is 13 residues long. Germline loops: CDR1 LGHDT, CDR2 YNNKEL (reference sequence). The CDR3: CASSQDIEGQNVF. In DNA, the CDR3 is TGTGCCAGCAGCCAAGATATAGAGGGACAGAACGTTTTT.

CDR3 residues: CASGLVRDGELGANVLTF. CDR3 coding DNA: TGTGCTAGTGGTTTGGTCCGGGACGGCGAATTGGGGGCCAACGTCCTGACTTTC. The chain joins TRBV12-5 to TRBJ2-6; D assignment may be TRBD1 or TRBD2 (5 bases each). Germline CDR1 is LGHNT and CDR2 is FRNRAP. The V gene lost 0 bases and the J gene lost 4 bases, with 16 bases spanning the gap. This CDR3 is built from 18 residues.

Ten or more counts support this clonotype. CDR3 protein: CASSFSAGGLYNEQFF. CDR3 in DNA: TGTGCCAGCAGCTTCTCAGCGGGAGGTCTTTACAATGAGCAGTTCTTC. This chain uses TRBV7-2 with TRBJ2-1, with TRBD2 matching over 9 bases. This CDR3 is 16 amino acids long. Trimming took 3 bases from V and 4 from J; bases not matched to a gene: 7. Germline lookup yields CDR1 SGHTA and CDR2 FQGNSA.

This chain joins TRBV4-2 and TRBJ1-1; a weak D match, TRBD1 (6 bases). Germline loops: CDR1 LGHNA, CDR2 YNFKEQ. The CDR3 covers 15 residues. V lost 0 bases to trimming and J lost 4 bases, with 12 bases between them. CDR3 in amino acids: CASSQELGAGTEAFF. In DNA form, the CDR3 reads TGTGCCAGCAGCCAAGAGTTGGGGGCGGGCACTGAAGCTTTCTTT.

This clonotype was recorded a few times. The J gene is TRBJ2-6, the V gene TRBV7-2, with a possible D match to TRBD2 (6 bases). The CDR3 consists of 15 residues. Between the trimmed V and J ends, which lost 9 bases and 0 bases, there was a span of 12 bases. Germline V lookup: CDR1 SGHTA, CDR2 FQGNSA. In nucleotides, the CDR3 is TGTGCCAGTGGGGCGGGGCTCTCTGGGGCCAACGTCCTGACTTTC. Its translation is CASGAGLSGANVLTF.

The chain has TRBV20-1 and TRBJ2-4; D possibly uses TRBD1 or TRBD2 (5 bases each). The germline gives CDR1 DFQATT, CDR2 SNEGSKA (reference sequence). The CDR3 runs 15 residues. Trimming took 6 bases from V and 2 from J, leaving 17 bases between them. The chain's CDR3 is CSAPRRGESKNIQYF. CDR3 in DNA: TGCAGTGCCCCCCGCCGGGGCGAATCCAAAAACATTCAGTACTTC.

J is TRBJ2-3 and V is TRBV12-3 or TRBV12-4; D may match TRBD1 or TRBD2 (6 bases each). Between the trimmed V and J ends, which lost 5 bases and 0 bases, there was a span of 12 bases. This CDR3 is built from 15 residues. CDR3 amino acids: CASSPQGTSTDTQYF. CDR3 nucleotides: TGTGCCAGCAGTCCTCAGGGGACTAGCACAGATACGCAGTATTTT.

The chain recombines TRBV6-8 with TRBJ2-5, with D possibly called TRBD1 or TRBD2 (6 bases each). V was clipped by 6 bases and J by 0 bases, with 17 bases between them. Germline V CDR1 and CDR2: MNHGY, SAAAGT. This CDR3 region has 16 residues. Here the CDR3 reads CASRPLGGGYQETQYF. In nucleotides, the CDR3 is TGTGCCAGCAGACCCTTAGGAGGGGGGTACCAAGAGACCCAGTACTTC.

V usage is TRBV7-9 and J usage is TRBJ1-5; D ambiguous. The CDR3 loop spans 12 amino acids. The germline CDR1 and CDR2 sequences are SEHNR and FQNEAQ (reference sequence). Trimming cost V 4 bases and J 6 bases, with 7 bases left between them. CDR3 amino acids: CASSWMGQPQHF. The CDR3 bases are TGTGCCAGCAGCTGGATGGGTCAGCCCCAGCATTTT.

This clonotype appeared a few times. V gene TRBV7-2 combines with J gene TRBJ1-1; TRBD1 is a possible D gene (5 bases). V was shortened by 1 base and J by 10 bases, with 16 bases between the two germline ends. The CDR3 is made up of 14 amino acids. The V gene's germline CDR1 is SGHTA and CDR2 FQGNSA. The CDR3 here is CASSLDAGGKGAFF. The CDR3, as DNA: TGTGCCAGCAGCTTAGACGCCGGGGGAAAAGGAGCTTTCTTT.

This clonotype has more than one count but fewer than ten. The chain couples TRBV11-3 to TRBJ2-1; D unresolved. CDR1 is SGHNT and CDR2 is YENEEA in the germline V gene. The CDR3 loop spans 14 amino acids. Trimming cost V 0 bases and J 5 bases, with 8 bases left between them. The CDR3 nucleotides read TGTGCCAGCAGCTTAGATCATAATAACAATGAGCAGTTCTTC. This encodes CASSLDHNNNEQFF.

This clonotype was counted a few times. The V and J genes are TRBV5-4 and TRBJ1-1, with D unclear. The ends were cut back, 4 bases at V and 8 bases at J, with 15 bases in the middle. The CDR3 covers 13 residues. Germline V gene data show CDR1 as SGHNT and CDR2 as YYREEE (reference sequence). The CDR3 spells CASSPPAGSEAFF. As DNA, the CDR3 is TGTGCCAGCAGCCCCCCCGCAGGTTCGGAAGCTTTCTTT.

This clonotype has more than one count but fewer than ten. This chain joins TRBV6-1 and TRBJ2-3, with 7 bases fitting TRBD2. V shed 2 bases and J 6 bases; nucleotides not matched to a gene: 5. Germline V gives CDR1 MNHNS, CDR2 SASEGT. The CDR3 is made up of 14 amino acids. CDR3 in amino acids: CASSEQRDGDTQYF. The CDR3 bases are TGTGCCAGCAGTGAACAGCGGGACGGGGATACGCAGTATTTT.

This clonotype was seen a handful of times. The genes are TRBV19 and TRBJ2-5; TRBD2 agrees at 13 bases. The length of the CDR3 is 16 residues. Germline-derived CDR1 and CDR2 are LNHDA and SQIVND (reference sequence). V lost 4 bases to trimming and J lost 3 bases; unmatched junction nucleotides: 5. CDR3 residues: CASSTRTSGREETQYF. The CDR3 DNA reads as TGTGCCAGTAGTACCCGGACTAGCGGGAGAGAAGAGACCCAGTACTTC.

V and J are TRBV11-3 and TRBJ2-5; a possible D gene is TRBD1 (5 bases). Germline-derived CDR1 and CDR2 are SGHNT and YENEEA. This CDR3 comprises 13 residues. With 5 bases removed from V and 4 bases from J, the gap between germline ends came to 11 bases. The DNA for the CDR3 is TGTGCCAGCAGCCGGTTAAGGGGAGAGACCCAGTACTTC. Its protein is CASSRLRGETQYF.

The V and J genes are TRBV7-9 and TRBJ1-1; TRBD1 agrees at 9 bases. V trimming: 4 bases; J trimming: 3 bases; junction bases outside the gene matches: 6. CDR1 is SEHNR, CDR2 FQNEAQ, per germline (reference sequence). The length of the CDR3 is 15 residues. CDR3 nucleotides: TGTGCCAGCAGCTCAGAGACAGGGGGGTACACTGAAGCTTTCTTT. This codes for CASSSETGGYTEAFF.

V gene TRBV5-1 combines with J gene TRBJ2-7; D gene ambiguous. The CDR3 sequence is 16 residues long. The V gene's germline CDR1 is SGHRS and CDR2 YFSETQ. Trimming cost V 0 bases and J 0 bases, with 13 bases left between them. In DNA form, the CDR3 reads TGCGCCAGCAGCTTGGGGGGTACACAAAACTCCTACGAGCAGTACTTC. It yields the protein CASSLGGTQNSYEQYF. The complete variable domain, with remaining parts taken from reference TRBV5-1 and TRBJ2-7, reads KAGVTQTPRYLIKTRGQQVTLSCSPISGHRSVSWYQQTPGQGLQFLFEYFSETQRNKGNFPGRFSGRQFSNSRSEMNVSTLELGDSALYLCASSLGGTQNSYEQYFGPGTRLTVT.

V gene TRBV20-1 combines with J gene TRBJ2-7, with D perhaps assigned TRBD1 or TRBD2 (5 bases each). Germline lookup yields CDR1 DFQATT and CDR2 SNEGSKA (reference sequence). The CDR3 runs to 13 residues. The V gene lost 3 bases and the J gene lost 1 base, with 10 bases spanning the gap. CDR3 protein: CSASRGRSYEQYF. The CDR3 nucleotides read TGCAGTGCTAGTAGGGGACGATCCTACGAGCAGTACTTC.